This T cell receptor beta chain is from a study of blood T cells in healthy people across ages. On the study more broadly: T cells yielded about one barcoded beta molecule per two cells through template switching. Whole-study findings and limits: Total diversity from one million sequenced T cells was likely underestimated. A roughly linear fall in TCR beta diversity per million T cells was seen with increasing age.

It was with a sample-barcoded 5' primer and a J-beta primer mix that a second PCR of roughly 7 to 12 cycles was run. In TCRdb, the 5' RACE reads were re-called with MiXCR into one record per CDR3 protein. The sample comprises over 1,200,000 distinct CDR3 sequences, 59% of which are singletons, and roughly 6.3% rests with the top ten. CDR1 is ENHRY, CDR2 SYGVKD, per germline. CDR3 length: 12 amino acids. Between the trimmed V and J ends, which lost 0 bases and 8 bases, there was a span of 8 bases. The people who gave samples were healthy Caucasians from Russia, aged roughly 6 to 95. Notes on this clonotype: Its antigen is unknown.

This sequence was found in a young man in good health. V usage is TRBV10-3 and J usage is TRBJ2-7; D call uncertain. The sample comprised blood. CDR3: CAISESLEKQYF. Written as DNA, the CDR3 is TGTGCCATCAGTGAGTCGTTAGAGAAGCAGTACTTC.